Below are 22 T cell receptor beta chains sequenced from a single sample in a study of blood T cell repertoires in COVID-19. Repertoires were generated with immunoSEQ multiplex PCR, while TCRdb's copy carries only in-frame clones and drops some. This table has some 360,000 clones, 85% to 90% appearing once. Source material: PBMCs or T cells enriched from blood (not recorded which). These receptors were obtained from a woman younger than 45 who had been exposed to COVID-19.

V is TRBV16 and J is TRBJ1-4, with 7 bases lining up with TRBD1. Germline V gene data show CDR1 as KGHSY and CDR2 as FQNENV. The CDR3 sequence is 15 residues long. The J segment lost 4 bases and the V segment lost 1 base, leaving 3 bases of the junction unmatched. Here the CDR3 reads CASSQLGQSNEKLFF. CDR3 sequence (DNA): TGTGCCAGCAGCCAATTGGGACAGAGTAATGAAAAACTGTTTTTT.

Details on this clone: This specimen includes other DNA sequences encoding the same CDR3. V gene TRBV27 combines with J gene TRBJ2-7; 7 nucleotides match TRBD1. CDR3 length: 15 amino acids. The ends lost 6 bases at V and 0 bases at J; junction bases unmatched: 8. Germline CDR1 reads MNHEY; CDR2 reads SMNVEV (reference sequence). The CDR3 nucleotides read TGTGCCAGCAGCCCCGGACAGGCCAGCTCCTACGAGCAGTACTTC. Its protein is CASSPGQASSYEQYF.

The chain is built from TRBV5-6 and TRBJ2-5, with a tentative D call TRBD1 (6 bases). CDR1 SGHDT and CDR2 YYEEEE come from the germline V gene. This CDR3 has 14 amino acids. V dropped 4 bases and J dropped 5 bases, with 15 bases sitting between them. The CDR3 coding sequence is TGTGCCAGCAGCGGCACAGGGTTGGAGGAGACCCAGTACTTC. This translates into CASSGTGLEETQYF.

The rearrangement joins TRBV3-1 (or the pseudogene TRBV3-2) to TRBJ1-2, with a weak D call TRBD1 (5 bases). CDR1 is LGHDT and CDR2 is YNNKEL in the germline V gene (reference sequence). The CDR3 runs to 16 residues. V gave up 0 bases and J gave up 7 bases, with 18 bases separating them. DNA for the CDR3: TGTGCCAGCAGCCAAGAATCCGGGGGTGGAGCGAGTGGCTACACCTTC. It translates to CASSQESGGGASGYTF.

The chain couples TRBV5-1 to TRBJ1-4; TRBD1 matches at 9 bases. Germline lookup yields CDR1 SGHRS and CDR2 YFSETQ. The V gene end was trimmed by 3 bases and the J gene end by 7 bases; junction bases not matched to a gene: 10. This CDR3 is 16 amino acids long. CDR3 sequence: CASSSRQGEGSEKLFF. CDR3 nucleotide sequence: TGCGCCAGCAGCTCCCGACAGGGGGAAGGGAGTGAAAAACTGTTTTTT.

The chain employs TRBV7-9 and TRBJ2-5; D possibly corresponds to TRBD1 (7 bases). V dropped 5 bases and J dropped 3 bases, with 19 bases sitting between them. Per the germline V gene, CDR1 is SEHNR and CDR2 is FQNEAQ (reference sequence). The CDR3 has 16 residues. CDR3 nucleotide sequence: TGTGCCAGCAGCCTTCGACAGGGAAGGGGGGAAGAGACCCAGTACTTC. It is translated as CASSLRQGRGEETQYF.

This sequence joins TRBV29-1 and TRBJ1-1, with 10 bases fitting TRBD1. CDR3 size: 14 residues. In germline, CDR1 is SQVTM, CDR2 ANQGSEA. The J segment lost 5 bases and the V segment lost 7 bases, leaving 10 bases of the junction unmatched. The CDR3 DNA sequence: TGCAGCGGAACGCGGACAGGGGGAAGTACTGAAGCTTTCTTT. It encodes CSGTRTGGSTEAFF.

The chain carries TRBV19 and TRBJ2-7; D not resolved. The CDR3 has 13 residues. The V end was cut by 7 bases, the J end by 0 bases, with 10 bases between. From germline, CDR1 is LNHDA and CDR2 SQIVND (reference sequence). The CDR3, as DNA: TGTGCCAGTAACAGAGTACTCTCCTACGAGCAGTACTTC. It is translated as CASNRVLSYEQYF.

This chain's CDR3 is CTSSPRQRYSGNTIYF. The CDR3 DNA is TGCACCAGCAGCCCCCGACAGCGCTACTCTGGAAACACCATATATTTT. The chain carries TRBV1 and TRBJ1-3; the table's D call of TRBD1 was not tested on the DNA. TRBV1 represents a pseudogene. There are 16 residues in the CDR3.

In its sample, this clone was seen a few times. The genes are TRBV19 and TRBJ1-2, with D uncertain. V gave up 3 bases and J gave up 3 bases, with 11 bases separating them. This CDR3 spans 14 amino acids. Germline V gene data show CDR1 as LNHDA and CDR2 as SQIVND (reference sequence). CDR3 sequence: CASSIFRRDYGYTF. The CDR3 DNA is TGTGCCAGTAGTATCTTCAGGAGGGACTATGGCTACACCTTC. Combining the CDR3 with reference TRBV19 and TRBJ1-2 gives the whole variable domain DGGITQSPKYLFRKEGQNVTLSCEQNLNHDAMYWYRQDPGQGLRLIYYSQIVNDFQKGDIAEGYSVSREKKESFPLTVTSAQKNPTAFYLCASSIFRRDYGYTFGSGTRLTVV.

In DNA, the CDR3 is TGTGCCATCAGTGAGTCTCTCGAAAAACTGTTTTTT. This codes for CAISESLEKLFF. V gene TRBV10-3 combines with J gene TRBJ1-4; D gene unclear. V lost 0 bases and J 8 bases, leaving 4 bases between the germline ends. The CDR3 runs 12 residues. CDR1 is ENHRY and CDR2 is SYGVKD in the germline V gene.

The chain uses TRBV7-6 and TRBJ1-2; D perhaps matches TRBD1 (5 bases). CDR1 is SGHVS and CDR2 is FNYEAQ in the germline V gene. Trimming cost V 3 bases and J 3 bases, with 8 bases left between them. The length of the CDR3 is 13 residues. In nucleotides, the CDR3 is TGTGCCAGCAGCTTGTCACAGGACTATGGCTACACCTTC. It translates to CASSLSQDYGYTF.

V gene TRBV7-9 combines with J gene TRBJ1-4, with D maybe TRBD1 (5 bases). The V end lost 7 bases, the J end lost 8 bases, and 14 bases lay between the germline ends. The CDR3 is made up of 13 amino acids. The germline V gene encodes CDR1 SEHNR and CDR2 FQNEAQ (reference sequence). CDR3 nucleotide sequence: TGTGCCAGCACCCGCGGGGGGACGGAAAAACTGTTTTTT. It translates to CASTRGGTEKLFF.

This chain links TRBV3-1 (or the pseudogene TRBV3-2) with TRBJ2-3, with 8 bases lining up with TRBD2. The V segment lost 1 base and the J segment 5 bases; nucleotides outside the gene matches: 5. CDR1 LGHDT and CDR2 YNNKEL come from the germline V gene (reference sequence). This CDR3 is 15 amino acids long. The CDR3 is CASSQGPGRGDTQYF. The CDR3 nucleotides read TGTGCCAGCAGCCAAGGACCCGGGAGGGGAGATACGCAGTATTTT.

This chain links TRBV7-9 with TRBJ2-1, with 8 bases aligning to TRBD1. The V gene end was trimmed by 4 bases and the J gene end by 3 bases; junction bases not matched to a gene: 5. CDR3 length equals 15 residues. CDR1 and CDR2 (germline): SEHNR, FQNEAQ (reference sequence). CDR3 region: CASSWTGTYYNEQFF. CDR3 DNA: TGTGCCAGCAGCTGGACAGGGACATACTACAATGAGCAGTTCTTC.

CDR3 region: CASSGATGYDQPQHF. The CDR3 region has the DNA TGTGCCAGCAGTGGGGCGACAGGGTATGATCAGCCCCAGCATTTT. The chain links TRBV25-1 to TRBJ1-5; 7 positions agree with TRBD1. The germline CDR1 and CDR2 sequences are MGHDK and SYGVNS. This CDR3 spans 15 amino acids. V gave up 4 bases and J gave up 5 bases; unmatched junction bases: 8.

This clone was recorded once. The rearrangement links TRBV6-5 to TRBJ2-6; the D gene is possibly TRBD1 (5 bases). This CDR3 has 15 amino acids. The germline V and J ends were trimmed by 2 bases and 10 bases, with 15 bases remaining between them. In germline, CDR1 is MNHEY, CDR2 SVGAGI. The CDR3 sequence: CASSYDIRRENVLTF. As DNA, the CDR3 is TGTGCCAGCAGTTACGATATCCGCAGGGAAAACGTCCTGACTTTC.

V gene TRBV11-2 combines with J gene TRBJ2-1; 11 bases map to TRBD2. Per germline, CDR1 SGHAT and CDR2 FQNNGV. Trimming removed 5 bases from V and 7 bases from J; junction bases left unmatched: 13. This CDR3 is 17 amino acids long. CDR3 in amino acids: CASSVLAGGDRENEQFF. The CDR3 region has the DNA TGTGCCAGCAGCGTCCTAGCGGGAGGCGACAGGGAAAATGAGCAGTTCTTC.

This clone appeared a few times. V is TRBV29-1 and J is TRBJ2-7; 8 nucleotides line up with TRBD2. V was pared by 2 bases and J by 0 bases, with 3 bases of the junction left unmatched. CDR1 is SQVTM and CDR2 is ANQGSEA in the germline V gene. The CDR3 runs 14 residues. Here the CDR3 reads CSVELAGPSYEQYF. The CDR3 DNA sequence: TGCAGCGTTGAACTAGCGGGCCCCTCCTACGAGCAGTACTTC.

The gene calls are TRBV11-3 and TRBJ1-2, with a possible D match to TRBD1 (5 bases). Germline CDR1 reads SGHNT; CDR2 reads YENEEA. The CDR3 covers 12 residues. Between the trimmed V and J ends, which lost 5 bases and 6 bases, there was a span of 10 bases. CDR3 loop: CASSAREDGYTF. CDR3 coding DNA: TGTGCCAGCAGCGCCAGGGAGGATGGCTACACCTTC.

The chain carries TRBV6-5 and TRBJ2-7, with 7 bases matching TRBD2. Losses at the gene ends were 5 bases for V and 7 bases for J; bases not matched to a gene: 14. Germline V lookup: CDR1 MNHEY, CDR2 SVGAGI. The CDR3 is made up of 15 amino acids. CDR3 in DNA: TGTGCCAGCAGTCCTTCGGGCGGGAGTTCGGGTGAGCAGTACTTC. Translated, it gives CASSPSGGSSGEQYF.

The V gene is TRBV5-1, the J gene TRBJ2-2, with TRBD2 identical over 10 bases. The CDR3 consists of 16 residues. Trimming at V came to 5 bases and at J to 6 bases, leaving 10 bases not matched to a gene. In germline, CDR1 is SGHRS, CDR2 YFSETQ. Here the CDR3 reads CASSVSGRALAGELFF. In DNA form, the CDR3 reads TGCGCCAGCAGTGTGAGCGGGAGGGCCCTAGCCGGGGAGCTGTTTTTT.